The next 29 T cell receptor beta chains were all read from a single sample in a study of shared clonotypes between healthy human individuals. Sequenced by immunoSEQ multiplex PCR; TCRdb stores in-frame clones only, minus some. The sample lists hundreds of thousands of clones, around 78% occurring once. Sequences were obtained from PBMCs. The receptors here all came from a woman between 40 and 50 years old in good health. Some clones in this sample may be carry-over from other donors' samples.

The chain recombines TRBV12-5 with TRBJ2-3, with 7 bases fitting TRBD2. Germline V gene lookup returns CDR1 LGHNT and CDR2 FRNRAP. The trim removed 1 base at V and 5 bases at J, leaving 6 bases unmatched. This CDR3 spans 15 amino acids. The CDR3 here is CASGLGAGVGDTQYF. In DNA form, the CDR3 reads TGTGCTAGTGGTTTGGGGGCGGGAGTGGGAGATACGCAGTATTTT.

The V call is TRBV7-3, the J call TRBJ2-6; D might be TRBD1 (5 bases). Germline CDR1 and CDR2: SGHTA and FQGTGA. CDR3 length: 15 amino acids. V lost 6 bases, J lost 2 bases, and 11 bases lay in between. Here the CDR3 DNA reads TGTGCCAGCAGTCCCTTAGGGGCTGGGGCCAACGTCCTGACTTTC. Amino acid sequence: CASSPLGAGANVLTF.

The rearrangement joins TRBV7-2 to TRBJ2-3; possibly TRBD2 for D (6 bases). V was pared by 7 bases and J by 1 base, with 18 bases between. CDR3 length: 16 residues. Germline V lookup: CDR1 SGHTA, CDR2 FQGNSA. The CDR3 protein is CASTNRRGLGTDTQYF. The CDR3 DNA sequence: TGTGCCAGCACCAATCGGCGGGGTTTGGGCACAGATACGCAGTATTTT. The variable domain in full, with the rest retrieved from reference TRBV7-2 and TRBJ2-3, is GAGVSQSPSNKVTEKGKDVELRCDPISGHTALYWYRQSLGQGLEFLIYFQGNSAPDKSGLPSDRFSAERTGGSVSTLTIQRTQQEDSAVYLCASTNRRGLGTDTQYFGPGTRLTVL.

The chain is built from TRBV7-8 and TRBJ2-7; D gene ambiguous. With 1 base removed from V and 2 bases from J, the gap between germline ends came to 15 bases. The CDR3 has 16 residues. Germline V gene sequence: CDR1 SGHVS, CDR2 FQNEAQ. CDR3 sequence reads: CASSLDAQMTAYEQYF. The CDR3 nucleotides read TGTGCCAGCAGCTTAGACGCCCAGATGACCGCCTACGAGCAGTACTTC.

CDR3: CASSLTGQGFGYEQYF. CDR3 bases: TGTGCCAGCAGCCTCACGGGACAGGGGTTTGGGTACGAGCAGTACTTC. The J gene is TRBJ2-7, the V gene TRBV9; 10 bases map to TRBD1. The V gene end was trimmed by 4 bases and the J gene end by 4 bases; junction bases not matched to a gene: 11. The CDR3 is 16 amino acids. CDR1 SGDLS and CDR2 YYNGEE come from the germline V gene.

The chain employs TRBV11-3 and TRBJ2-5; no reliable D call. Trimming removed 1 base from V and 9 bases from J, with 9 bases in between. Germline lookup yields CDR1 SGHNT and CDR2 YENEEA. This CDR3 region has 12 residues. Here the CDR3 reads CASSLVSAAQYF. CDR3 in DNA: TGTGCCAGCAGCTTAGTTTCAGCCGCCCAGTACTTC.

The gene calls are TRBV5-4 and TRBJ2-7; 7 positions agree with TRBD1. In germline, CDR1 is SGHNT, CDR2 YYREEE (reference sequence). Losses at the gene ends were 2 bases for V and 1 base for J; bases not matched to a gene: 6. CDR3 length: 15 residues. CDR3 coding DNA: TGTGCCAGCAGCTTTGGGGACAGAGCTTCCTACGAGCAGTACTTC. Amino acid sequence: CASSFGDRASYEQYF.

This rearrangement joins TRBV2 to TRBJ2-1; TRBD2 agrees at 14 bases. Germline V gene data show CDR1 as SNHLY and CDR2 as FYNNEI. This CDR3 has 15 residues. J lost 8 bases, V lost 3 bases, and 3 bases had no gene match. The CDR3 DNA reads TGTGCCAGCAGTGACAGGACTAGCGGGAGGTATGAGCAGTTCTTC. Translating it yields CASSDRTSGRYEQFF. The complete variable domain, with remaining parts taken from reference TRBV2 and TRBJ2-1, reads EPEVTQTPSHQVTQMGQEVILRCVPISNHLYFYWYRQILGQKVEFLVSFYNNEISEKSEIFDDQFSVERPDGSNFTLKIRSTKLEDSAMYFCASSDRTSGRYEQFFGPGTRLTVL.

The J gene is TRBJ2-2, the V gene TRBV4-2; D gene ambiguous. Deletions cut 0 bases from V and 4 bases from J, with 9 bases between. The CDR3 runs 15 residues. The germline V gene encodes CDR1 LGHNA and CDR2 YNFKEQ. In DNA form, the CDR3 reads TGTGCCAGCAGCCAAGATAGCCCCCCCACCGGGGAGCTGTTTTTT. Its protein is CASSQDSPPTGELFF.

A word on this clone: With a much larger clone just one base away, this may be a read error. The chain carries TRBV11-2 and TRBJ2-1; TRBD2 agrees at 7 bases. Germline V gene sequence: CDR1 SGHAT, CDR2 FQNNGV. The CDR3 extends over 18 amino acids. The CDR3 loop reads CTSRVGRWGGSPYNEQFF. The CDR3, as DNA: TGTACCAGCAGGGTCGGTCGGTGGGGCGGGAGTCCTTACAATGAGCAGTTCTTC.

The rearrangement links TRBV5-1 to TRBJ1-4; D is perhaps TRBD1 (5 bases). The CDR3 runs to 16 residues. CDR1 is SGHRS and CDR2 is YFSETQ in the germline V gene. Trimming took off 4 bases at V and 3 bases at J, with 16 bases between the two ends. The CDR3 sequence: CASSPGRDGPNEKLFF. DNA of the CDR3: TGCGCCAGCAGCCCGGGAAGGGACGGTCCTAATGAAAAACTGTTTTTT.

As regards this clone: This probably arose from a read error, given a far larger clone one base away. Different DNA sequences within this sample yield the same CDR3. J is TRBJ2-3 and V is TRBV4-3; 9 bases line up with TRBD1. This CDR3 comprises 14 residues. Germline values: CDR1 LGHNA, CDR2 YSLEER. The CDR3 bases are TGCGCCAGCAGCCAAGGGACAGGGGTAGATACGCAGTACTTT. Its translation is CASSQGTGVDTQYF.

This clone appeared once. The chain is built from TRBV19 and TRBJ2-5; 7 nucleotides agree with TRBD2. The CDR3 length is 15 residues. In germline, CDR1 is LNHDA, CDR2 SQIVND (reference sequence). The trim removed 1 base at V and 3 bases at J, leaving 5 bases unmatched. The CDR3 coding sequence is TGTGCCAGTAGTATAGGGGCTAGCGGCGAAGAGACCCAGTACTTC. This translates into CASSIGASGEETQYF.

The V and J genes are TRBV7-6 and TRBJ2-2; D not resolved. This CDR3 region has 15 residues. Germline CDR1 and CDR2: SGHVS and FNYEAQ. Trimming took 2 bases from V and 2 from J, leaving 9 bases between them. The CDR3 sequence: CASSLNAVNTGELFF. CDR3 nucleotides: TGTGCCAGCAGCTTAAACGCTGTAAACACCGGGGAGCTGTTTTTT.

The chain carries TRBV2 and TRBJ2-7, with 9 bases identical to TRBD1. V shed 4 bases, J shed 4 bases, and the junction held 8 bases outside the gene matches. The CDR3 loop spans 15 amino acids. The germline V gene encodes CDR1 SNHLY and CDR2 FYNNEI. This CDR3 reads CASSARGQGRYEQYF. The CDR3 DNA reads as TGTGCCAGCAGTGCTAGGGGACAGGGAAGATACGAGCAGTACTTC.

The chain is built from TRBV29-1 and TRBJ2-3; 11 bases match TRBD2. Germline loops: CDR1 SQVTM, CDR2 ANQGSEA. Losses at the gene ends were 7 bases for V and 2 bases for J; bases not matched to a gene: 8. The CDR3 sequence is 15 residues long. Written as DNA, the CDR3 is TGCAGCGGGGAACTAGCGGGAGACTCCACAGATACGCAGTATTTT. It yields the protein CSGELAGDSTDTQYF.

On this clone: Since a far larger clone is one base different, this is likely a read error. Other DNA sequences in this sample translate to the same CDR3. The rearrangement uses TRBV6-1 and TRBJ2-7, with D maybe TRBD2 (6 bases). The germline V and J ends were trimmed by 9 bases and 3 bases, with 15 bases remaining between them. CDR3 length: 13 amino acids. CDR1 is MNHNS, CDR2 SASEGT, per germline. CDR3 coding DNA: TGTGCCAGTAGCCTTGTGGGGGGCTACGAGCAGTACTTC. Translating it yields CASSLVGGYEQYF.

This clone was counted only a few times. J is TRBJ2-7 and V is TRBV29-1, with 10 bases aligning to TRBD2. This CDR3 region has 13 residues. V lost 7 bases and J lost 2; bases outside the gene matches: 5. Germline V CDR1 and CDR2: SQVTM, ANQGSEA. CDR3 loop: CSASGRGTYEQYF. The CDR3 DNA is TGCAGCGCTAGCGGGAGAGGCACCTACGAGCAGTACTTC.

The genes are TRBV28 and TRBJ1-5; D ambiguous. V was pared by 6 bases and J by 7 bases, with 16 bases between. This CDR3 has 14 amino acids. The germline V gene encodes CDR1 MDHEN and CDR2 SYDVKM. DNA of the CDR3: TGTGCCAGCAGCCTCCGGGCCAAGGGCCAGCCCCAGCATTTT. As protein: CASSLRAKGQPQHF.

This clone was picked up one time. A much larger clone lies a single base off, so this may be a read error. CDR3 in amino acids: CASSLQFVQEQYF. The CDR3 DNA follows: TGTGCCAGCAGCTTGCAGTTCGTCCAAGAGCAGTACTTC. The chain has TRBV5-6 and TRBJ2-7, with D uncertain. V dropped 1 base and J dropped 7 bases, with 12 bases sitting between them. Germline CDR1 is SGHDT and CDR2 is YYEEEE. The CDR3 consists of 13 residues.

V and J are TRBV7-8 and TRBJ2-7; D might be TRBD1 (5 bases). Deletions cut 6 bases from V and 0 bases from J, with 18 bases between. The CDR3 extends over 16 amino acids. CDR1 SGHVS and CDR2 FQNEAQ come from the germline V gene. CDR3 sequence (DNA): TGTGCCAGCAGACCCGTACAGGTCCCGGTCTCCTACGAGCAGTACTTC. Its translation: CASRPVQVPVSYEQYF.

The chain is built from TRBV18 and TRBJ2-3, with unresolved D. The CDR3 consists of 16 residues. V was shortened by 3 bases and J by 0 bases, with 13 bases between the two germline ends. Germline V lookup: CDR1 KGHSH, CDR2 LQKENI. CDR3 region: CASSPLLPRSTDTQYF. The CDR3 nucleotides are TGTGCCAGCTCACCTCTGCTTCCGAGAAGCACAGATACGCAGTATTTT.

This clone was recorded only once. CDR3 residues: CASSQHGPKAYEQYF. The CDR3 DNA reads TGTGCCAGCAGCCAACATGGACCGAAGGCCTACGAGCAGTACTTC. The V and J genes are TRBV27 and TRBJ2-7, with D unresolved. The CDR3 runs 15 residues. The germline V gene encodes CDR1 MNHEY and CDR2 SMNVEV (reference sequence). V dropped 6 bases and J dropped 2 bases, with 17 bases sitting between them.

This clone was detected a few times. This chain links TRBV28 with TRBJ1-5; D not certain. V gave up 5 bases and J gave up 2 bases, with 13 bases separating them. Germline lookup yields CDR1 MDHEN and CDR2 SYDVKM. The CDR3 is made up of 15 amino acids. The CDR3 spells CASSPAIGGNQPQHF. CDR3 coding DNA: TGTGCCAGCAGTCCAGCTATAGGAGGCAATCAGCCCCAGCATTTT.

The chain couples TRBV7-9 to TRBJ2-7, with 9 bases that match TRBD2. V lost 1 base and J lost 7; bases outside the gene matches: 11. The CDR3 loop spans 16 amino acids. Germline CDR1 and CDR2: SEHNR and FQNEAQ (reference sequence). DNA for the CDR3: TGTGCCAGCAGCTTAGAGCGCGGGAGGGCCCGCTGGGAGCAGTACTTC. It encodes CASSLERGRARWEQYF.

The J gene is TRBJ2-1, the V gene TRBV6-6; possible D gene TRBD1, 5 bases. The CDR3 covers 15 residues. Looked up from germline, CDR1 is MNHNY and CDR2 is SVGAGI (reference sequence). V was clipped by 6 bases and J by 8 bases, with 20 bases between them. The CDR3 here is CASRQQVAVNHEQFF. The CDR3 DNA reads TGTGCCAGCAGGCAACAGGTCGCCGTGAACCATGAGCAGTTCTTC.

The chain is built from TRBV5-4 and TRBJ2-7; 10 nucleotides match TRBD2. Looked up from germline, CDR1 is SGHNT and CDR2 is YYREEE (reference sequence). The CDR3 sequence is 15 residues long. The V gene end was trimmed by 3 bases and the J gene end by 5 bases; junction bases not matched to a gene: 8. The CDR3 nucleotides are TGTGCCAGCAGCTCCGACGGGACTAGCGACGACGAGCAGTACTTC. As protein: CASSSDGTSDDEQYF.

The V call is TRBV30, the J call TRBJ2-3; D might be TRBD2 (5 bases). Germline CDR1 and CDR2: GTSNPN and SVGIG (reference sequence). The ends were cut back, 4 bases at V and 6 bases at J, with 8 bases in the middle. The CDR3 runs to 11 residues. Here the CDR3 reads CAWKRADTQYF. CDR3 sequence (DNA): TGTGCCTGGAAGAGGGCTGATACGCAGTATTTT.

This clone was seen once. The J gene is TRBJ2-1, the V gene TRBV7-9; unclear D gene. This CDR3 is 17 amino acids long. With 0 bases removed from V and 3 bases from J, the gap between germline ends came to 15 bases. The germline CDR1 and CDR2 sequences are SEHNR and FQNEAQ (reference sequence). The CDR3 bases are TGTGCCAGCAGCTTAGCATTTGGCAGGTCTTACTACAATGAGCAGTTCTTC. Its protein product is CASSLAFGRSYYNEQFF.